The 21 T cell receptor beta chains below come from one sample, sequenced in a study of blood T cell repertoires in COVID-19. The protocol was immunoSEQ multiplex PCR, while the TCRdb copy is restricted to in-frame clones and leaves out a portion. Among about 210,000 clones listed, about four fifths were seen once. The sequenced material came from peripheral blood. All receptors come from a woman aged 45-59 years with active or convalescent COVID-19.

This clone came up once. CDR3 DNA: TGTGCCAGCAGCCGCAACTCTGTGGGGGCGTTGGGGACTGAAGCTTTCTTT. This encodes CASSRNSVGALGTEAFF. The V gene is TRBV3-1 (or the pseudogene TRBV3-2), the J gene TRBJ1-1; D is possibly TRBD1 (6 bases). Germline CDR1 and CDR2: LGHDT and YNNKEL (reference sequence). The ends were cut back, 4 bases at V and 5 bases at J, with 23 bases in the middle. The CDR3 is 17 residues long.

This chain links TRBV7-7 with TRBJ2-3; TRBD2 matches at 13 bases. Germline V gene data show CDR1 as SSHAT and CDR2 as FNYEAQ (reference sequence). Trimming at V came to 5 bases and at J to 3 bases, leaving 5 bases not matched to a gene. CDR3 length: 16 residues. This chain's CDR3 is CASSPRLAGGTDTQYF. The CDR3 DNA reads as TGTGCCAGCAGCCCCAGACTAGCGGGGGGAACAGATACGCAGTATTTT.

The V call is TRBV7-9, the J call TRBJ1-4; D possibly corresponds to TRBD1 (5 bases). The V gene lost 4 bases and the J gene lost 3 bases, with 12 bases spanning the gap. The CDR3 covers 15 residues. Germline loops: CDR1 SEHNR, CDR2 FQNEAQ (reference sequence). CDR3 residues: CASSSWRGSNEKLFF. The CDR3 DNA reads as TGTGCCAGCAGCTCCTGGAGGGGCTCTAATGAAAAACTGTTTTTT. The full variable domain, its missing parts supplied by reference TRBV7-9 and TRBJ1-4, is DTGVSQNPRHKITKRGQNVTFRCDPISEHNRLYWYRQTLGQGPEFLTYFQNEAQLEKSRLLSDRFSAERPKGSFSTLEIQRTEQGDSAMYLCASSSWRGSNEKLFFGSGTQLSVL.

The rearrangement joins TRBV28 to TRBJ1-1; 8 bases agree with TRBD1. The V and J ends lost 5 bases and 3 bases, in that order; junction bases with no gene match: 5. This CDR3 comprises 14 residues. In germline, CDR1 is MDHEN, CDR2 SYDVKM. CDR3 coding DNA: TGTGCCAGCAGTCAGACAGGGGCAGACACTGAAGCTTTCTTT. The encoded protein is CASSQTGADTEAFF.

This chain links TRBV6-1 with TRBJ2-7; D may be TRBD2 (6 bases). Germline V lookup: CDR1 MNHNS, CDR2 SASEGT. Trimming took 0 bases from V and 3 from J, leaving 12 bases between them. The CDR3 is 15 amino acids. The DNA of the CDR3 is TGTGCCAGCAGTGAAGCGAACGGGAGTGTCTACGAGCAGTACTTC. Amino acid sequence: CASSEANGSVYEQYF.

The V call is TRBV3-1 (or the pseudogene TRBV3-2), the J call TRBJ2-3; 9 bases map to TRBD2. With V trimmed by 3 bases and J by 7 bases, 17 bases remained unmatched. There are 18 residues in the CDR3. Germline V gene sequence: CDR1 LGHDT, CDR2 YNNKEL (reference sequence). CDR3 DNA sequence: TGTGCCAGCAGCCAGATAACCCTTAGCGGGGGAAGGATGAATACGCAGTATTTT. Its protein is CASSQITLSGGRMNTQYF.

This chain links TRBV4-1 with TRBJ1-3; D unresolved. The germline CDR1 and CDR2 sequences are MGHRA and YSYEKL. The length of the CDR3 is 16 residues. Trimming stripped 0 bases from V and 2 bases from J, with 11 bases between. The CDR3 loop reads CASSQDRRTTGNTIYF. As DNA, the CDR3 is TGCGCCAGCAGCCAAGATCGGAGGACGACTGGAAACACCATATATTTT.

The chain carries TRBV2 and TRBJ2-1; the match to TRBD1 covers 8 bases. Germline CDR1 and CDR2: SNHLY and FYNNEI. This CDR3 is built from 13 residues. The V gene end was trimmed by 5 bases and the J gene end by 8 bases; junction bases not matched to a gene: 5. CDR3 amino acids: CASSKPGGHEQFF. The CDR3 DNA follows: TGTGCCAGCAGTAAGCCAGGGGGCCATGAGCAGTTCTTC.

The CDR3 reads CAKQGNNEQFF. In DNA form, the CDR3 reads TGTGCTAAACAGGGAAACAATGAGCAGTTCTTC. V gene TRBV2 combines with J gene TRBJ2-1; possible D gene TRBD1, 6 bases. CDR3 length: 11 residues. Germline V lookup: CDR1 SNHLY, CDR2 FYNNEI.

The chain joins TRBV5-1 to TRBJ2-1; 14 positions agree with TRBD2. This CDR3 spans 20 amino acids. Germline CDR1 and CDR2: SGHRS and YFSETQ. The J segment lost 4 bases and the V segment lost 2 bases, leaving 14 bases of the junction unmatched. For the CDR3, the DNA is TGCGCCAGCAGCTTAAAACCGGGACTAGCGGGAGATTTGGGGTACAATGAGCAGTTCTTC. Translation gives CASSLKPGLAGDLGYNEQFF.

As to this clone: The junction departs from the called germline gene at one end, perhaps through a read error. This chain links TRBV15 with TRBJ1-3; the D gene is possibly TRBD1 (5 bases). The CDR3 runs 13 residues. The V gene's germline CDR1 is LNHNV and CDR2 YYDKDF (reference sequence). The CDR3 loop reads CATSRGDAGGVDF. CDR3 bases: TGTGCCACCAGCCGAGGCGATGCCGGGGGGGTGGATTTT. Drawing the rest from reference TRBV15 and TRBJ1-3, the complete variable domain is DAMVIQNPRYQVTQFGKPVTLSCSQTLNHNVMYWYQQKSSQAPKLLFHYYDKDFNNEADTPDNFQSRRPNTSFCFLDIRSPGLGDTAMYLCATSRGDAGGVDFGEGSWLTVV.

The rearrangement links TRBV11-2 to TRBJ2-1; 15 nucleotides align to TRBD2. This CDR3 contains 17 residues. The J segment lost 7 bases and the V segment lost 2 bases, leaving 6 bases of the junction unmatched. Germline CDR1 and CDR2: SGHAT and FQNNGV. CDR3 bases: TGTGCCAGCAGCTTAAGGACTAGCGGGAGGGCCGGTAATGAGCAGTTCTTC. As protein: CASSLRTSGRAGNEQFF.

This rearrangement joins TRBV7-3 to TRBJ2-7, with a possible D match to TRBD2 (5 bases). V was pared by 1 base and J by 2 bases, with 12 bases between. Looked up from germline, CDR1 is SGHTA and CDR2 is FQGTGA. The CDR3 has 15 residues. The CDR3: CASSLSPGGTYEQYF. The CDR3 DNA reads as TGTGCCAGCAGCTTAAGTCCCGGAGGCACCTACGAGCAGTACTTC.

This chain uses TRBV10-3 with TRBJ1-2; a possible D gene is TRBD1 (5 bases). The CDR3 spans 13 residues. Germline CDR1 ENHRY, CDR2 SYGVKD. The V end lost 5 bases, the J end lost 3 bases, and 10 bases lay between the germline ends. As DNA, the CDR3 is TGTGCCATCAGTTCCGGGGGTTACTATGGCTACACCTTC. It is translated as CAISSGGYYGYTF.

A word on this clone: A much larger clonotype is one base distant, so this may be a read error. The same CDR3 can be traced to other DNA sequences in this sample. The V call is TRBV12-3 or TRBV12-4, the J call TRBJ1-1; TRBD1 is a possible D gene (6 bases). This CDR3 contains 13 residues. Trimming pared 3 bases from V and 4 bases from J, leaving 9 bases between. The CDR3 nucleotides read TGTGCCAGCAGTTTCCAGGGGAGCACTGAAGCTTTCTTT. Translation gives CASSFQGSTEAFF.

A single count supports this clone. The chain combines TRBV11-2 with TRBJ2-7; a weak D match, TRBD1 (6 bases). CDR3 length equals 17 residues. V dropped 3 bases and J dropped 0 bases, with 18 bases sitting between them. Germline CDR1 is SGHAT and CDR2 is FQNNGV. The DNA of the CDR3 is TGTGCCAGCAGCTTTTCGTACGGGACATCAAGCTCCTACGAGCAGTACGTC. Protein: CASSFSYGTSSSYEQYV.

V gene TRBV9 combines with J gene TRBJ1-5; a possible D gene is TRBD1 (5 bases). CDR1 SGDLS and CDR2 YYNGEE come from the germline V gene. This CDR3 has 14 residues. Between the trimmed V and J ends, which lost 3 bases and 7 bases, there was a span of 14 bases. This CDR3 is CASSAYGGVQPQHF. The CDR3 DNA reads TGTGCCAGCAGCGCTTACGGGGGGGTACAGCCCCAGCATTTT.

The V gene is TRBV5-1, the J gene TRBJ2-1, with 13 bases that match TRBD2. Germline V gives CDR1 SGHRS, CDR2 YFSETQ. V was clipped by 4 bases and J by 8 bases; unmatched bases: 9. CDR3 length: 16 amino acids. CDR3 sequence: CASSPLTSGRSDEQFF. CDR3 nucleotides: TGCGCCAGCAGCCCGTTGACTAGCGGGAGGAGCGATGAGCAGTTCTTC. The complete variable domain, with remaining parts taken from reference TRBV5-1 and TRBJ2-1, reads KAGVTQTPRYLIKTRGQQVTLSCSPISGHRSVSWYQQTPGQGLQFLFEYFSETQRNKGNFPGRFSGRQFSNSRSEMNVSTLELGDSALYLCASSPLTSGRSDEQFFGPGTRLTVL.

The V call is TRBV6-1, the J call TRBJ2-7; 8 bases match TRBD2. The germline V gene has CDR1 MNHNS and CDR2 SASEGT. The CDR3 extends over 17 amino acids. Losses at the gene ends were 0 bases for V and 3 bases for J; bases not matched to a gene: 10. CDR3 residues: CASSEALLAGANYEQYF. DNA of the CDR3: TGTGCCAGCAGTGAAGCGCTTCTAGCGGGCGCGAACTACGAGCAGTACTTC.

V usage is TRBV11-2 and J usage is TRBJ1-2; D might be TRBD1 (5 bases). CDR3 length: 14 amino acids. CDR1 is SGHAT and CDR2 is FQNNGV in the germline V gene. The V end was cut by 5 bases, the J end by 8 bases, with 18 bases between. CDR3 sequence: CASSLSAGEVGYTF. In DNA, the CDR3 is TGTGCCAGCAGCCTATCGGCGGGGGAAGTCGGCTACACCTTC.

This clone showed up just once. The chain has TRBV29-1 and TRBJ2-7; 7 positions match TRBD2. The CDR3 has 13 residues. CDR1 SQVTM and CDR2 ANQGSEA come from the germline V gene. V dropped 4 bases and J dropped 0; count of bases not matched to a gene: 3. CDR3 coding DNA: TGCAGCGTTGCAGCGGGAAGCTCCTACGAGCAGTACTTC. Protein sequence: CSVAAGSSYEQYF.